The clone carrying this T cell receptor beta chain was observed at least ten times. Its specificity is unknown. The V segment lost 4 bases and the J segment 7 bases; nucleotides outside the gene matches: 13. This CDR3 has 15 residues. The germline V gene has CDR1 DFQATT and CDR2 SNEGSKA (reference sequence). TCR beta CDR3 sequences were amplified from RNA transcripts. Using the HTBI primer set, a first-round RT-PCR was run on the TCR CDR3. MiXCR, applied by TCRdb to the multiplex PCR reads, yields one record per CDR3 protein. The table includes fewer than 450,000 distinct CDR3 sequences, about 15% detected once. Researchers barred patients who had uncontrolled infection, other autoimmune disease, pregnancy or lactation. The sample belongs to a study of T cells in Graves' hyperthyroidism and ophthalmopathy. Whole-study results and caveats: Among clonotypes expanded in thyroid above 0.001, most were also found in blood. Model output signaled ophthalmopathy a median approximately 6 months ahead of onset.

The rearrangement uses TRBV20-1 and TRBJ2-1, with 7 bases identical to TRBD1. The receptor comes from a woman between 25 and 40 years old with Graves' hyperthyroidism that later progressed to Graves' ophthalmopathy. The specimen was blood. The CDR3 DNA reads as TGCAGTGCTAAGGGACAGACGGCGGGTTGGAATGAGCAGTTCTTC. It yields the protein CSAKGQTAGWNEQFF.